The clone carrying this T cell receptor beta chain has ten or more counts. Its antigen is undetermined. Trimming cost V 4 bases and J 1 base; bases outside gene matches: 3. CDR1 is SGHRS and CDR2 is YFSETQ in the germline V gene. This CDR3 comprises 14 residues. These data are taken from a study of response to subunit inactivated influenza vaccine. Findings and caveats of the study: Each seasonal flu vaccination may recruit only limited new T cells, authors suggested.

TCRdb re-derived calls from the RT-PCR reads in MiXCR, one entry per CDR3 protein. The sample has some 500,000 distinct CDR3 sequences, about 15% seen once. The chain recombines TRBV5-1 with TRBJ2-3; 7 bases line up with TRBD2. This TCR came from a man between 50 and 70 years old who received an inactivated influenza vaccine. Source: CD4+ T cells sorted from PBMCs, taken approximately 25 months after vaccination. The CDR3 DNA follows: TGCGCCAGCAGCACTACTAGCGGCACAGATACGCAGTATTTT. Its protein is CASSTTSGTDTQYF.